The entry below gives a single T cell receptor (beta chain) sequence along with its context. The sample belongs to a study of blood T cell repertoires in COVID-19. About the research overall: Donors in the United States, Italy and Spain gave samples during acute or convalescent COVID-19. PBMCs, B-cell-depleted T cells, or T cells were the source of the cDNA or gDNA that made up the material.

In the source study's methods: From reference gene primer amplification, estimates of nucleated cell counts were derived. Assay used: immunoSEQ multiplex PCR; TCRdb lists only in-frame clones, some missing. V, J and clone size were drawn from that table, and D and trimming were deduced from the DNA. The sample lists about 140,000 clones; 82% were seen once. The V and J ends lost 2 bases and 1 base respectively, with 8 bases between them. This CDR3 has 14 residues. Germline V gene data show CDR1 as MGHRA and CDR2 as YSYEKL. The sequence derives from a woman over 75 with acute or convalescent COVID-19. The rearrangement links TRBV4-1 to TRBJ1-1; D not certain. The sequenced sample consisted of peripheral blood. CDR3 DNA sequence: TGCGCCAGCAGCCAACGTGGCAGGAACACTGAAGCTTTCTTT. It specifies CASSQRGRNTEAFF.